The clone carrying this TCR beta chain was counted a few times. The record originates from a study of response to subunit inactivated influenza vaccine. TCRdb called the RT-PCR reads again in MiXCR, with one record for every CDR3 protein. The table includes 500,000 to 700,000 distinct CDR3 sequences, 20% to 25% detected once. V lost 2 bases to trimming and J lost 2 bases, with 15 bases between them. Germline CDR1 reads SGHTS; CDR2 reads YDEGEE. The CDR3 extends over 16 amino acids. The data were also submitted as part of a second study, on T cells expressing NK-cell markers. In that study: UMIs accompanied the 5'RACE template switching by which TCR beta cDNA was made. HCMV serostatus: most of the eight sequenced donors positive, one negative. About six donors carried dominant NKG2C+ clonotypes that made up roughly 1.0-7.5% of their CD8+ T cells. Researchers report these clonotypes also headed the CD3+CD56-NKG2C+ fraction in a few donors.

The clonotype originates from a man aged 50-60 years who received an inactivated influenza vaccine. The chain carries TRBV5-8 and TRBJ2-3; possible D gene TRBD2, 6 bases. The sequencing here drew on CD4+ T cells sorted from PBMCs, taken roughly 12 days after vaccination. For the CDR3, the DNA is TGTGCCAGCAGCTTTCCCTTAGCGGTACTCACAGATACGCAGTATTTT. It encodes CASSFPLAVLTDTQYF.